The 26 T cell receptor beta chains in this list originate from one sample, sequenced in a study of Ad26.COV2.S vaccination and SARS-CoV-2 variants. Treatment noted: about 20 received Ad26.COV2.S at low or high dose, single or two shots; about 5 received placebo; per-sample allocation not given. Day 63 after the first injection of vaccine or placebo was the sampling time. The table came from immunoSEQ multiplex PCR; TCRdb's copy has only in-frame clones and leaves some out. The data show around 350,000 clones, with approximately 85% seen just once and less than 4% held by the top ten. The sequenced sample was peripheral blood, obtained in a trial of Ad26.COV2.S vaccine versus placebo. Every receptor here comes from a person aged 18-65 years who received the Ad26.COV2.S COVID-19 vaccine or a placebo.

This chain joins TRBV6-5 and TRBJ1-5; D remains ambiguous. The CDR3 covers 15 residues. Trimming stripped 0 bases from V and 2 bases from J, with 8 bases between. The germline gives CDR1 MNHEY, CDR2 SVGAGI. The CDR3: CASSYSGIGNQPQHF. DNA for the CDR3: TGTGCCAGCAGTTACTCCGGAATAGGCAATCAGCCCCAGCATTTT.

This chain links TRBV6-2 or TRBV6-3 with TRBJ2-1; TRBD1 agrees at 7 bases. This CDR3 comprises 15 residues. J lost 7 bases, V lost 2 bases, and 8 bases had no gene match. From germline, CDR1 is MNHEY and CDR2 SVGEGT. CDR3 in DNA: TGTGCCAGCAGTTACGTAGGGGGCCTTACTAATGAGCAGTTCTTC. It specifies CASSYVGGLTNEQFF.

CDR3 sequence: CASSEADRLNGYTF. CDR3 nucleotides: TGTGCCAGCAGTGAAGCGGACAGGTTGAATGGCTACACCTTC. The chain has TRBV6-1 and TRBJ1-2; 7 bases fit TRBD1. The CDR3 loop spans 14 amino acids. Germline loops: CDR1 MNHNS, CDR2 SASEGT. V shed 0 bases and J 6 bases; nucleotides not matched to a gene: 4.

This sequence joins TRBV4-3 and TRBJ2-1; 9 nucleotides align to TRBD2. The CDR3 runs to 16 residues. Germline lookup yields CDR1 LGHNA and CDR2 YSLEER. V lost 4 bases, J lost 4 bases, and 8 bases stayed unmatched. DNA for the CDR3: TGCGCCAGCAGCCCCCCGCTAGCGGGGCTATACAATGAGCAGTTCTTC. Translating gives CASSPPLAGLYNEQFF.

The table lists this clone with a count of one. The rearrangement joins TRBV27 to TRBJ2-5; 7 bases are a match to TRBD1. J gave up 7 bases and V 5 bases, and 13 bases lay outside the gene matches. Germline CDR1 MNHEY, CDR2 SMNVEV (reference sequence). This CDR3 spans 15 amino acids. For the CDR3, the DNA is TGTGCCAGCAGTGCTACCCCCCAGGGGGTGGGGACCCAGTACTTC. Protein: CASSATPQGVGTQYF.

The chain's CDR3 is CASSDRTGGSFYEQYF. The DNA of the CDR3 is TGTGCCAGCAGCGACCGGACAGGGGGCAGCTTCTACGAGCAGTACTTC. The rearrangement uses TRBV14 and TRBJ2-7; 11 nucleotides line up with TRBD1. In germline, CDR1 is SGHDN, CDR2 FVKESK. The length of the CDR3 is 16 residues. The trim removed 5 bases at V and 3 bases at J, leaving 9 bases unmatched.

The gene calls are TRBV7-9 and TRBJ1-6; tentative D call: TRBD1 (6 bases). From germline, CDR1 is SEHNR and CDR2 FQNEAQ (reference sequence). V was clipped by 5 bases and J by 9 bases, with 14 bases between them. The CDR3 loop spans 14 amino acids. The CDR3 region is CASSQGKGGSPLHF. DNA of the CDR3: TGTGCCAGCAGCCAGGGGAAGGGGGGTTCACCCCTCCACTTT.

The rearrangement uses TRBV11-2 and TRBJ2-1; unclear D gene. V was pared by 9 bases and J by 9 bases, with 27 bases between. The CDR3 runs to 16 residues. Germline V lookup: CDR1 SGHAT, CDR2 FQNNGV. In DNA, the CDR3 is TGTGCCAGTTCGGTAGGATCGATAAAAAAGGTTTGTGAGCAGTTCTTC. This encodes CASSVGSIKKVCEQFF.

The chain employs TRBV28 and TRBJ2-5; no definite D call. Per the germline V gene, CDR1 is MDHEN and CDR2 is SYDVKM. This CDR3 contains 17 residues. V shed 3 bases and J shed 1 base, with 18 bases lying between them. This CDR3 is CASSFLIRAEPQETQYF. In DNA, the CDR3 is TGTGCCAGCAGTTTTCTTATACGTGCGGAGCCCCAAGAGACCCAGTACTTC. Using reference TRBV28 and TRBJ2-5 for the parts outside the CDR3, the full variable domain is DVKVTQSSRYLVKRTGEKVFLECVQDMDHENMFWYRQDPGLGLRLIYFSYDVKMKEKGDIPEGYSVSREKKERFSLILESASTNQTSMYLCASSFLIRAEPQETQYFGPGTRLLVL.

About this clone: This CDR3 is also generated by other DNA sequences in the sample. The chain employs TRBV28 and TRBJ2-7; D ambiguous. The CDR3 loop spans 12 amino acids. The germline gives CDR1 MDHEN, CDR2 SYDVKM. Trimming took 2 bases from V and 3 from J, leaving 5 bases between them. As DNA, the CDR3 is TGTGCCAGCAGTTTACCGGGCTACGAGCAGTACTTC. Its translation: CASSLPGYEQYF.

J is TRBJ1-2 and V is TRBV18; 8 bases map to TRBD1. CDR3 length equals 14 residues. The V segment lost 4 bases and the J segment 8 bases; nucleotides outside the gene matches: 9. Germline CDR1 reads KGHSH; CDR2 reads LQKENI. The CDR3 nucleotides read TGTGCCAGCTCACAGGGACAGGAGGGCGAGGGCTACACCTTC. Protein: CASSQGQEGEGYTF.

This chain joins TRBV6-5 and TRBJ1-1, with D unclear. Per germline, CDR1 MNHEY and CDR2 SVGAGI. The CDR3 runs 14 residues. V was shortened by 0 bases and J by 1 base, with 6 bases between the two germline ends. In DNA form, the CDR3 reads TGTGCCAGCAGTTACTCGAACGGGAACACTGAAGCTTTCTTT. This gives the protein CASSYSNGNTEAFF.

Points on this clone: This may come from a read error, since a much larger clone is one base off. The J gene is TRBJ2-7, the V gene TRBV7-2, with 7 positions matching TRBD1. CDR1 SGHTA and CDR2 FQGNSA come from the germline V gene. V shed 2 bases and J 0 bases; nucleotides not matched to a gene: 1. CDR3 length equals 14 residues. The CDR3 DNA reads as TGTGCCAGCAGCTTAACAGGGGCCTCCTACGAGCAGTACTTC. Its translation is CASSLTGASYEQYF.

This CDR3 reads CASSTTLNSGPSNYGYTF. The CDR3, as DNA: TGTGCCAGCTCAACAACCCTAAATTCAGGGCCTTCGAACTATGGCTACACCTTC. The rearrangement links TRBV18 to TRBJ1-2, with D perhaps matching TRBD1 (5 bases). Looked up from germline, CDR1 is KGHSH and CDR2 is LQKENI. Trimming took off 5 bases at V and 2 bases at J, with 24 bases between the two ends. CDR3 length: 18 amino acids.

The chain couples TRBV30 to TRBJ2-4; D is uncertain. This CDR3 has 14 residues. Germline assignment: CDR1 GTSNPN and CDR2 SVGIG (reference sequence). Trimming stripped 1 base from V and 0 bases from J, with 7 bases between. The CDR3 region is CAWSASVAKNIQYF. The CDR3 nucleotides read TGTGCCTGGAGTGCATCCGTAGCCAAAAACATTCAGTACTTC.

The chain recombines TRBV7-9 with TRBJ2-7; D unresolved. Germline CDR1 is SEHNR and CDR2 is FQNEAQ (reference sequence). V was clipped by 0 bases and J by 6 bases, with 6 bases between them. This CDR3 region has 12 residues. CDR3 region: CASSLAFGEQYF. The CDR3 DNA reads TGTGCCAGCAGCTTAGCTTTCGGCGAGCAGTACTTC.

The rearrangement uses TRBV10-2 and TRBJ1-1; D gene uncertain. This CDR3 is built from 15 residues. V was pared by 0 bases and J by 4 bases, with 12 bases between. Germline V gene data show CDR1 as WSHSY and CDR2 as SAAADI. CDR3 sequence (DNA): TGCGCCAGCAGTGAGTCGCGGGGAGAGAGCACTGAAGCTTTCTTT. It codes for CASSESRGESTEAFF.

This clone appeared a few times. J is TRBJ2-1 and V is TRBV11-2; TRBD2 aligns across 13 bases. Germline V CDR1 and CDR2: SGHAT, FQNNGV. The CDR3 extends over 15 amino acids. V lost 3 bases to trimming and J lost 5 bases; unmatched junction nucleotides: 1. CDR3 DNA sequence: TGTGCCAGCAGCTTGACTAGCGGGAGGAACAATGAGCAGTTCTTC. This gives the protein CASSLTSGRNNEQFF.

The rearrangement links TRBV6-6 to TRBJ2-7; 7 bases are a match to TRBD1. Germline V lookup: CDR1 MNHNY, CDR2 SVGAGI (reference sequence). There are 14 residues in the CDR3. J gave up 0 bases and V 6 bases, and 5 bases lay outside the gene matches. The CDR3 is CASRFRDSSYEQYF. In DNA, the CDR3 is TGTGCCAGCAGGTTCCGGGACAGCTCCTACGAGCAGTACTTC.

This clone was seen once. The chain combines TRBV5-8 with TRBJ2-1; D is unclear. This CDR3 comprises 15 residues. V lost 2 bases to trimming and J lost 2 bases, with 11 bases between them. Germline assignment: CDR1 SGHTS and CDR2 YDEGEE. In nucleotides, the CDR3 is TGTGCCAGCAGCTTAGCTGAAGTTACCTACAATGAGCAGTTCTTC. This translates into CASSLAEVTYNEQFF.

The gene calls are TRBV7-8 and TRBJ1-2; D is perhaps TRBD1 (6 bases). The CDR3 sequence is 12 residues long. Trimming removed 5 bases at V and 7 bases at J, with 11 bases between. Germline CDR1 is SGHVS and CDR2 is FQNEAQ. The CDR3 nucleotides are TGTGCCAGCAGCCCAACAGGGAGTGGCTACACCTTC. Translated: CASSPTGSGYTF.

V and J are TRBV29-1 and TRBJ2-5; 7 bases are shared with TRBD1. The V gene's germline CDR1 is SQVTM and CDR2 ANQGSEA. This CDR3 contains 12 residues. V dropped 4 bases and J dropped 4; count of bases not matched to a gene: 3. CDR3 bases: TGCAGCGTTGCCTCAGGGGGAGAGACCCAGTACTTC. Its protein product is CSVASGGETQYF.

The CDR3 sequence is CASTRKGVGAGNQPQHF. The CDR3 DNA is TGTGCCAGTACCAGAAAAGGGGTGGGGGCTGGCAATCAGCCCCAGCATTTT. The V and J genes are TRBV19 and TRBJ1-5; tentative D call: TRBD1 (6 bases). Germline CDR1 reads LNHDA; CDR2 reads SQIVND (reference sequence). With 7 bases removed from V and 2 bases from J, the gap between germline ends came to 21 bases. This CDR3 has 17 residues. The full variable domain, with the rest looked up from reference TRBV19 and TRBJ1-5, is DGGITQSPKYLFRKEGQNVTLSCEQNLNHDAMYWYRQDPGQGLRLIYYSQIVNDFQKGDIAEGYSVSREKKESFPLTVTSAQKNPTAFYLCASTRKGVGAGNQPQHFGDGTRLSIL.

This clone has just one count. Other DNA sequences in the same sample also yield this CDR3. Here the CDR3 reads CAISESTDTQYF. CDR3 in DNA: TGTGCCATCAGTGAGTCGACAGATACGCAGTATTTT. The chain links TRBV10-3 to TRBJ2-3, with D unclear. From germline, CDR1 is ENHRY and CDR2 SYGVKD. Trimming cost V 0 bases and J 3 bases, with 1 base left between them. This CDR3 has 12 residues.

The V gene is TRBV6-6, the J gene TRBJ1-4; unclear D gene. The CDR3 is 16 amino acids. Trimming left V 2 bases short and J 0 bases short, with 10 bases between. Germline CDR1 MNHNY, CDR2 SVGAGI (reference sequence). The CDR3 loop is CASSYKTVATNEKLFF. The CDR3 nucleotides are TGTGCCAGCAGTTACAAGACGGTAGCAACTAATGAAAAACTGTTTTTT.

This chain joins TRBV14 and TRBJ2-3, with D unresolved. CDR1 is SGHDN, CDR2 FVKESK, per germline. The CDR3 has 12 amino acids. V was clipped by 0 bases and J by 6 bases, with 4 bases between them. The CDR3 spells CASSQDFDTQYF. For the CDR3, the DNA is TGTGCCAGCAGCCAAGACTTCGATACGCAGTATTTT.